This T cell receptor beta chain was captured in a study of blood T cell repertoires in COVID-19. Study background: Samples of COVID-19 (acute and convalescent) were obtained from the United States, Italy and Spain. From T cells, B-cell-depleted T cells, or PBMCs came the material, which was cDNA or gDNA.

Germline V gene lookup returns CDR1 MNHNY and CDR2 SVGAGI (reference sequence). The CDR3 sequence is 12 residues long. V gave up 5 bases and J gave up 4 bases, with 8 bases separating them. Per the original data handling: Reference gene primer amplification in the assay estimated nucleated cell counts. The data were produced by immunoSEQ multiplex PCR, yet TCRdb's version contains in-frame clones alone and is incomplete. V, J and clone size derive from that table, while D and trimming were established from the DNA sequence. The repertoire holds about 32,000 clones, approximately 86% seen once, with around 1.8% in the top ten.

The rearrangement links TRBV6-6 to TRBJ1-2; D is ambiguous. The TCR sequence derives from a man aged 45-60 years with active or convalescent COVID-19. Specimen: peripheral blood. This chain's CDR3 is CASSPESYGYTF. Here the CDR3 DNA reads TGTGCCAGCAGTCCTGAGAGCTATGGCTACACCTTC.